These T cell receptor beta chains were read from a single sample in a study of memory CD4+ T cells and cytomegalovirus serostatus. Libraries were prepared by immunoSEQ multiplex PCR; TCRdb keeps only in-frame clonotypes and omits some of them. The sample records approximately 30,000 clones, around 76% being singletons. The sequencing sample was made of memory CD4+ T cells from blood. The origin of the receptors is an adult in good health and CMV-seronegative. Some clones in this sample may be carry-over from other donors' samples. CDR3s include the opening cysteine and the closing phenylalanine or tryptophan.

>TRBV18|TRBJ1-5
CASSPKGGGNQPQHF
>TRBV2|TRBJ1-4
CAQAGRNEKLFF
>TRBV19|TRBJ1-5
CASRGGDIIQPQHF
>TRBV28|TRBJ1-1
CASSPTRESPEAFF
>TRBV6-5|TRBJ1-3
CASRGAGLGNTIYF
>TRBV5-4|TRBJ1-1
CASSPNRVRAEAFF
>TRBV15|TRBJ2-7
CATSRETSSSEQYF
>TRBV5-1|TRBJ2-7
CASSLGWSRESYEQYF
>TRBV7-2|TRBJ1-1
CASSIHAGTTEAFF
>TRBV6-5|TRBJ1-1
CASGMGTEAFF
>TRBV6-5|TRBJ2-7
CASSYGAEQYF
>TRBV5-1|TRBJ1-1
CASSGLGGDTEAFF
>TRBV4-1|TRBJ1-5
CASSQGGAVDNQPQHF
>TRBV7-9|TRBJ1-4
CASSLSPGTGLGNEKLFF
>TRBV6-6|TRBJ1-1
CASTQLPGAPNTEAFF
>TRBV6-1|TRBJ1-2
CASSESNYGYTF
>TRBV5-6|TRBJ2-3
CASSPGQSFRTQYF
>TRBV6-1|TRBJ2-2
CASKRGQGWTGELFF
>TRBV30|TRBJ2-6
CAWSDYGAAGANVLTF
>TRBV6-1|TRBJ1-2
CASRSGQGIYGYTF
>TRBV5-1|TRBJ1-6
CASSSAGANSPLHF
>TRBV7-9|TRBJ2-2
CASSPRGSSTGELFF
>TRBV6-6|TRBJ1-1
CASSYGQYTEAFF
>TRBV6-5|TRBJ1-1
CASSYSTGGTDTEAFF
>TRBV10-1|TRBJ2-7
CASSEMAGGPYEQYF
>TRBV5-1|TRBJ1-1
CATQPGVKGTEAFF
>TRBV6-6|TRBJ1-1
CASANTEAFF
>TRBV23-1|TRBJ1-2
CASSQSLSGSPLYGYTF
>TRBV10-3|TRBJ2-7
CAISESTPGGGINEQYF
>TRBV30|TRBJ2-2
CAWTGTGNTGELFF
>TRBV6-1|TRBJ1-2
CASSEVVRPGGYGYTF
>TRBV7-3|TRBJ1-2
CASSPGRNYGYTF
>TRBV30|TRBJ1-5
CAWGTDSNQPQHF
>TRBV19|TRBJ1-4
CASSKRTGLRGEKLFF
>TRBV6-6|TRBJ2-2
CASRTTSDTGELFF
>TRBV7-8|TRBJ2-5
CASSPRGGETQYF
>TRBV28|TRBJ1-3
CASSSGGSGNTIYF
>TRBV28|TRBJ2-7
CASSQTKQYF
>TRBV7-2|TRBJ1-5
CASSPGTAEGPQHF
>TRBV5-1|TRBJ2-7
CASSLVLGPGEQYF
>TRBV5-1|TRBJ2-5
CASSLATGYVGETQYF
>TRBV30|TRBJ1-2
CAWTNPGYYGYTF
>TRBV7-9|TRBJ2-1
CASSMSGGTYNEQFF
>TRBV28|TRBJ1-1
CASTVGGGRYTEAFF
>TRBV4-3|TRBJ2-7
CASSQVDRADYEQYF
>TRBV7-2|TRBJ2-1
CASTQGLAGAYNEQFF
>TRBV11-1|TRBJ2-1
CASSLTGLALNEQFF
>TRBV12-1|TRBJ2-7
CASSLQGYEQYF
>TRBV5-6|TRBJ1-4
CASSAGTGFSNEKLFF
>TRBV19|TRBJ2-5
CASSSGGQWQETQYF